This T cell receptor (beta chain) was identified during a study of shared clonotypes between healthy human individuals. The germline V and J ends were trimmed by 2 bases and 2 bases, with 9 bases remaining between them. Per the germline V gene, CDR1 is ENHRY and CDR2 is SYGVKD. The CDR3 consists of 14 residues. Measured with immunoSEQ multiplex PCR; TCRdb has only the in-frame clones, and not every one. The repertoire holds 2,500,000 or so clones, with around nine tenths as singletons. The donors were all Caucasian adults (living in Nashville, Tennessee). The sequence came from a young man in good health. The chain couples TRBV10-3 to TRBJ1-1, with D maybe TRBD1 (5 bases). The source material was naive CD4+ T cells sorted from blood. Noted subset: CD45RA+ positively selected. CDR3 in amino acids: CAISEAGQNTEAFF. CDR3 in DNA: TGTGCCATCAGTGAGGCCGGACAAAACACTGAAGCTTTCTTT.